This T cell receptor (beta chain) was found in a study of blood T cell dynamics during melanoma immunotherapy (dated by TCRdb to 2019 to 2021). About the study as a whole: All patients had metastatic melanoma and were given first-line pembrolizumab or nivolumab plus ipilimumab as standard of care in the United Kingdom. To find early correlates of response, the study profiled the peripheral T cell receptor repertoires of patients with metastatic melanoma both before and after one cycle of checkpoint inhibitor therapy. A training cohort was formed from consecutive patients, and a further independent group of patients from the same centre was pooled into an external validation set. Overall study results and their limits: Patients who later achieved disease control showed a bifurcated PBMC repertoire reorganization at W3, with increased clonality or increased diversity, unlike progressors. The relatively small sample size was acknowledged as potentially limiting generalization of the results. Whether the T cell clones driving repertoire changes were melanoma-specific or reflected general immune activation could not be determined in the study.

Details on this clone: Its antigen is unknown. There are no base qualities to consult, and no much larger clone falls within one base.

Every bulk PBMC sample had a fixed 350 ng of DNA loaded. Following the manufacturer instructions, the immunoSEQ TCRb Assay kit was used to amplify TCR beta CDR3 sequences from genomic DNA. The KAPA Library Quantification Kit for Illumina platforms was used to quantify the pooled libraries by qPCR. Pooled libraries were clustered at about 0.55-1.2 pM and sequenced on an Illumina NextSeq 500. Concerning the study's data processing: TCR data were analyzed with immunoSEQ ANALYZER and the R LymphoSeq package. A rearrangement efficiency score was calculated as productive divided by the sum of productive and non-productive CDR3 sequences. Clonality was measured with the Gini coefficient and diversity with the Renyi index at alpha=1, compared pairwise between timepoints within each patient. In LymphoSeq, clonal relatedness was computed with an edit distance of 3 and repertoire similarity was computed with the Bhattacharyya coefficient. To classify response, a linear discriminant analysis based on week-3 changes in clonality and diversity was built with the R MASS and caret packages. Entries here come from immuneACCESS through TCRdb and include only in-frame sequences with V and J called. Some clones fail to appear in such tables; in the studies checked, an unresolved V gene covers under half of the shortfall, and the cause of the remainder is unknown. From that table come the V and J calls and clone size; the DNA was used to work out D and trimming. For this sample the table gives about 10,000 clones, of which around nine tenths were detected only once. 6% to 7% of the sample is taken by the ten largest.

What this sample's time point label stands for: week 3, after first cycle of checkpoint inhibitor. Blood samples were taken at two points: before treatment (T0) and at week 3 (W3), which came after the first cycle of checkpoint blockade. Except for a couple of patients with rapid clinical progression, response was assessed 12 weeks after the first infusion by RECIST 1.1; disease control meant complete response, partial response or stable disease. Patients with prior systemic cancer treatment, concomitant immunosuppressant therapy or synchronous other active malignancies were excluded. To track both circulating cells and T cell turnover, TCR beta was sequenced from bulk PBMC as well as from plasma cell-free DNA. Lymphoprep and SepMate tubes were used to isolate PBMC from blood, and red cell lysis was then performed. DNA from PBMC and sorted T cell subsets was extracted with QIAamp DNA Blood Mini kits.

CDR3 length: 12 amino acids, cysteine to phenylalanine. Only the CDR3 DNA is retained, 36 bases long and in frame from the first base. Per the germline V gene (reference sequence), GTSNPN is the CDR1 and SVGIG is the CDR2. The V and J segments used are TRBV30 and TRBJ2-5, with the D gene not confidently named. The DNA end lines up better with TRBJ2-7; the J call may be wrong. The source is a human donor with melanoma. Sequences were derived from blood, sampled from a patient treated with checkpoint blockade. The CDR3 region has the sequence CAWSDPAYEQYF. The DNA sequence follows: TGTGCCTGGAGCGACCCAGCCTACGAGCAGTACTTC.